This T cell receptor (beta chain) was identified during a study of vaccination effects on CD4 cells after COVID-19 (dated by TCRdb to 2021 to 2024). Some background on the complete study: Participants received two doses of either the BNT162b2 or the mRNA-1273 mRNA SARS-CoV-2 vaccine. SARS-CoV-2 spike-specific CD4+ TCR repertoires from before and after mRNA vaccination were compared in COVID-19 convalescent patients and in infection-naive vaccine recipients. In the study, cultures from other donors were sequenced using the Oncomine TCR Beta short-read assay on an Illumina iSeq 100. Altogether, roughly 10 COVID-19 convalescent patients and a few SARS-CoV-2-naive healthy vaccine recipients made up the full study. The investigation overall reported the following: The study was limited by a small number of convalescent patients and lacked early post-infection timepoints. Marked clonal contraction was observed in both infection-induced and vaccine-induced clones at late post-vaccination timepoints, consistent with waning T cell responses. Among healthy vaccine recipients, nearly all vaccine-induced clones were SARS-CoV-2 mono-reactive, and only 1 of 255 was cross-reactive with common cold coronaviruses.

To identify antigen-specific CD4+ T cell clonotypes by their expansion, the ViraFEST assay first stimulated PBMC with viral peptide pools and then applied TCR sequencing. After approximately 11 days of culture, CD4+ T cells were isolated with the EasySep CD4+ T cell isolation kit. Negative nucleocapsid antibody results before and after vaccination confirmed that the healthy vaccine recipients had no prior SARS-CoV-2 infection. Roughly 2.1 million PBMC per well were cultured in IMDM with roughly 5% human AB serum, about 9.4 IU/ml IL-2 and gentamicin, plus 10 ug/ml peptides. Half of the culture medium was replaced with fresh IL-2-containing medium on days 3 and 7. Unless noted otherwise, every peptide stimulation condition was grown in triplicate wells. Using Ficoll-Paque Plus gradient centrifugation, PBMC were separated from whole blood and then either used fresh or cryopreserved at -140C. The spike proteins of SARS-CoV-2 and of the common cold coronaviruses HCoV-NL63, HCoV-OC43 and HCoV-229E were spanned by overlapping peptide pools. The QIAamp micro DNA kit was used to extract genomic DNA from the cultured CD4+ T cells.

Regarding this clone: Its antigen is currently not known. Per-nucleotide qualities are absent, and no much larger clonotype sits a single base away.

The germline V gene encodes CDR1 ENHRY and CDR2 SYGVKD. Trimming takes 2 bases from V and 5 bases from J, and the germline ends sit 9 bases apart. The CDR3 contains 14 residues, cysteine and phenylalanine counted. Only the CDR3 portion is preserved as DNA: 42 bases, with reading frame beginning at the first base. The library was made by the immunoSEQ multiplex PCR assay. DNA from the cultured, isolated CD4+ T cells was subjected to TCR beta CDR3 sequencing. The study's own analysis went as follows. The analysis removed non-productive TCR sequences, trimmed reads to the CDR3 region, and retained only CDR3s that were 7 or more amino acids long. The MANAFEST web app was used to pick out antigen-specific clonotypes by comparing their expansion in peptide wells with that in reference cultures. To count as positive, a clone had to show expansion at FDR<0.05 compared with the reference and with all other wells, an odds ratio above 5, and a frequency above 0.1% in two replicate wells. Cross-reactive clonotypes were defined as significantly expanded in SARS-CoV-2 spike wells and in at least one common cold coronavirus spike condition. CDR3 similarity was assessed by Levenshtein distance with the stringdist R package, and unrooted trees were built with ape in R 3.6.1. As stored in TCRdb, this immuneACCESS dataset retains in-frame rearrangements with V and J assigned. A fraction of the clones does not appear; measured against another copy, unresolved V genes explain less than half of the discrepancy, and the remainder lacks a known reason. The V and J calls and clone size come from that table; D and trimming were worked out from the DNA. This sample lists tens of thousands of clones; approximately 79% were detected once. Clones ranked in the top ten supply over 4% of the sample.

This chain is built from TRBV10-3 and TRBJ1-4; the D gene is not confidently resolved. The sequencing used CD4+ T cells from PBMCs cultured with HCoV-OC43 spike peptides, collected before COVID-19 vaccination. The intended sense of this specimen's cell subset or site label: HCoV-OC43 spike overlapping peptide pool stimulation. The clonotype comes from a human donor who received a COVID-19 vaccine. The base sequence is TGTGCCATCAGTGAGGGCGGTTCCAATGAAAAACTGTTTTTT. Its amino acids are CAISEGGSNEKLFF.